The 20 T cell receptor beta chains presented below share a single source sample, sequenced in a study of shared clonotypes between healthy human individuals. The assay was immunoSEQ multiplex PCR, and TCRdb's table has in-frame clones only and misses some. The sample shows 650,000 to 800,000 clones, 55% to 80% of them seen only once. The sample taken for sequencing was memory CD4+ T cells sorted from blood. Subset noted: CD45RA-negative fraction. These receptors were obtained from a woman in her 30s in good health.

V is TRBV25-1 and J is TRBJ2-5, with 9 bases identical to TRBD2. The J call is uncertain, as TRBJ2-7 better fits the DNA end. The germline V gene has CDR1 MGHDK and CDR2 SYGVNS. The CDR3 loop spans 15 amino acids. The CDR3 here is CASSGNSGSNYEQYF. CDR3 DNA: TGTGCCAGCAGTGGAAATAGCGGGAGTAACTACGAGCAGTACTTC.

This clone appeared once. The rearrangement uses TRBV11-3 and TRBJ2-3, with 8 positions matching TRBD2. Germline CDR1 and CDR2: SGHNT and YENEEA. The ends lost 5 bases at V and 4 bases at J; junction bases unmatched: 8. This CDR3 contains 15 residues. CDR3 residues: CASSPGGVGPDTQYF. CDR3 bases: TGTGCCAGCAGCCCCGGGGGGGTCGGGCCAGATACGCAGTATTTT.

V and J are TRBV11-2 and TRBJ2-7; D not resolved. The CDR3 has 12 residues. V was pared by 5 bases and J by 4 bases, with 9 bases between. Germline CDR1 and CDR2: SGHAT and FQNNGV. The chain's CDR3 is CASSISPYEQYF. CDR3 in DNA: TGTGCCAGCAGCATCAGCCCTTACGAGCAGTACTTC. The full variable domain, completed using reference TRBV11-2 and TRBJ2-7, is EAGVAQSPRYKIIEKRQSVAFWCNPISGHATLYWYQQILGQGPKLLIQFQNNGVVDDSQLPKDRFSAERLKGVDSTLKIQPAKLEDSAVYLCASSISPYEQYFGPGTRLTVT.

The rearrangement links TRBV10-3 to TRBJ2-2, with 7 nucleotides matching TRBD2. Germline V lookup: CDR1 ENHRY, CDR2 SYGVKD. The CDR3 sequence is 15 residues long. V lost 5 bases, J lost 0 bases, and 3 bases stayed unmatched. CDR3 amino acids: CAISSSGPNTGELFF. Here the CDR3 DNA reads TGTGCCATCAGTTCTAGCGGCCCGAACACCGGGGAGCTGTTTTTT.

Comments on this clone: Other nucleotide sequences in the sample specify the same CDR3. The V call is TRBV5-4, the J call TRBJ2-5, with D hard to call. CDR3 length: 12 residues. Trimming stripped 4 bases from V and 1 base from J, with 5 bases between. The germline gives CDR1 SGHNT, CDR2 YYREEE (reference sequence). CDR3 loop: CASSLPQETQYF. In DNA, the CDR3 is TGTGCCAGCAGCCTACCCCAAGAGACCCAGTACTTC.

The CDR3 spells CASSQLGDTQYF. CDR3 in DNA: TGCGCCAGCAGCCAGCTCGGGGATACGCAGTATTTT. This chain links TRBV4-1 with TRBJ2-3; D remains ambiguous. Between the trimmed V and J ends, which lost 3 bases and 6 bases, there was a span of 7 bases. Germline loops: CDR1 MGHRA, CDR2 YSYEKL. The CDR3 has 12 amino acids.

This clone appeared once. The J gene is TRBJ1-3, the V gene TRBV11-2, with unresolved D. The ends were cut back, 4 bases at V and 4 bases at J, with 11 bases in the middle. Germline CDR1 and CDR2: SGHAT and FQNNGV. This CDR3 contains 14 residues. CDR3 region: CASSSLTGGNTIYF. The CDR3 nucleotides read TGTGCCAGCAGCTCCCTTACGGGAGGAAACACCATATATTTT. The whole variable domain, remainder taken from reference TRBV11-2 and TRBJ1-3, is EAGVAQSPRYKIIEKRQSVAFWCNPISGHATLYWYQQILGQGPKLLIQFQNNGVVDDSQLPKDRFSAERLKGVDSTLKIQPAKLEDSAVYLCASSSLTGGNTIYFGEGSWLTVV.

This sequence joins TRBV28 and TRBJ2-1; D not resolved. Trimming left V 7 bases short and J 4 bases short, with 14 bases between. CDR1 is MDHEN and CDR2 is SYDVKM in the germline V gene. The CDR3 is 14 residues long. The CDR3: CASTLGSKYNEQFF. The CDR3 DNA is TGTGCCAGCACCCTGGGCAGTAAGTACAATGAGCAGTTCTTC.

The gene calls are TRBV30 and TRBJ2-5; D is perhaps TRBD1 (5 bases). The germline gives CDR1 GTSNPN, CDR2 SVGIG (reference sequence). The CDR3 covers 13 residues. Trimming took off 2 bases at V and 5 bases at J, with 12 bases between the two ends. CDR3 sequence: CAWSRGRVETQYF. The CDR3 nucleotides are TGTGCCTGGAGTCGAGGCAGGGTGGAGACCCAGTACTTC.

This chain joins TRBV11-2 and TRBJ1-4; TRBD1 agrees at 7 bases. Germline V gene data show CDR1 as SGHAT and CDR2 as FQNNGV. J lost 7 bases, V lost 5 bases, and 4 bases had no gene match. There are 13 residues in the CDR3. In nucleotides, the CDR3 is TGTGCCAGCAGCCCGAGGGGGCTTGAAAAACTGTTTTTT. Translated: CASSPRGLEKLFF.

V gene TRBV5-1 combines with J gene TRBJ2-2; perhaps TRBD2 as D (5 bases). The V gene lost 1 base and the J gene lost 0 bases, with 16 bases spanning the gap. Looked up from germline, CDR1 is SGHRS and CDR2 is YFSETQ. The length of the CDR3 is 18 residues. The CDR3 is CASSLRSDSIANTGELFF. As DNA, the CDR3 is TGCGCCAGCAGCTTGCGGTCGGACTCAATCGCGAACACCGGGGAGCTGTTTTTT.

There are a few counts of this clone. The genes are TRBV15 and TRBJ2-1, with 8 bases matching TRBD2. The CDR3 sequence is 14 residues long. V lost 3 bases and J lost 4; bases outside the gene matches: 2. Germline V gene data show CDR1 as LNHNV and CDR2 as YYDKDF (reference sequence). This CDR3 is CATSRGLGYNEQFF. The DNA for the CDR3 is TGTGCCACCAGCAGGGGACTAGGATACAATGAGCAGTTCTTC.

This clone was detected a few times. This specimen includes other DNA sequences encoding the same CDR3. The CDR3 spells CASSLVQETQYF. CDR3 in DNA: TGCGCCAGCAGCTTGGTCCAAGAGACCCAGTACTTC. The V gene is TRBV5-1, the J gene TRBJ2-5; D unclear. Trimming took off 0 bases at V and 1 base at J, with 1 base between the two ends. The CDR3 spans 12 residues. Per germline, CDR1 SGHRS and CDR2 YFSETQ.

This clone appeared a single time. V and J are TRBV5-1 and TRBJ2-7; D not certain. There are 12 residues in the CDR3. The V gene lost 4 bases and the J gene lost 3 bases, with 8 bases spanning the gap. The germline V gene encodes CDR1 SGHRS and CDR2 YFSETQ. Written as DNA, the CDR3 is TGCGCCAGCAGCACCGATCACTACGAGCAGTACTTC. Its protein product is CASSTDHYEQYF.

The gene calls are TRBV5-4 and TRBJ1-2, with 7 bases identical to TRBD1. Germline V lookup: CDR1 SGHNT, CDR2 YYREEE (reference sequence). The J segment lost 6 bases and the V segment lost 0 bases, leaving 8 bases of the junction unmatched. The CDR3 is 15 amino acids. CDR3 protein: CASSLALRGKDGYTF. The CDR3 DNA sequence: TGTGCCAGCAGCTTGGCTCTCAGGGGGAAGGATGGCTACACCTTC.

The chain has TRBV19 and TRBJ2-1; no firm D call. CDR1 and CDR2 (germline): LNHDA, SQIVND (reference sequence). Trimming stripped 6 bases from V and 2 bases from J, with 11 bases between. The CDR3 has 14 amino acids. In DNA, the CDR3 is TGTGCCAGTAGGAATCCAAACGCCTACAATGAGCAGTTCTTC. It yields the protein CASRNPNAYNEQFF.

The CDR3 sequence is CASRTLGGEQGLAGAGGYNEQFF. CDR3 nucleotide sequence: TGCGCCAGCCGGACCCTGGGTGGGGAACAGGGACTAGCGGGAGCCGGGGGTTACAATGAGCAGTTCTTC. This chain connects TRBV5-1 to TRBJ2-1; 14 nucleotides line up with TRBD2. Germline values: CDR1 SGHRS, CDR2 YFSETQ. V lost 7 bases, J lost 4 bases, and 28 bases stayed unmatched. The CDR3 consists of 23 residues.

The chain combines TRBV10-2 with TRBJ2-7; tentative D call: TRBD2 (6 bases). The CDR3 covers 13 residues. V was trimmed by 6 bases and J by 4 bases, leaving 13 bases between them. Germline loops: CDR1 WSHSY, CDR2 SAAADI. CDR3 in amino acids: CASSPGRGYEQYF. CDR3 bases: TGCGCCAGCAGCCCAGGGCGGGGTTACGAGCAGTACTTC.

CDR3 sequence: CASSKSSGIYNEQFF. CDR3 DNA sequence: TGTGCCAGTAGTAAGTCTAGCGGGATCTACAATGAGCAGTTCTTC. The chain combines TRBV19 with TRBJ2-1; 9 nucleotides line up with TRBD2. Germline V CDR1 and CDR2: LNHDA, SQIVND (reference sequence). The V gene end was trimmed by 4 bases and the J gene end by 3 bases; junction bases not matched to a gene: 4. The CDR3 length is 15 residues.

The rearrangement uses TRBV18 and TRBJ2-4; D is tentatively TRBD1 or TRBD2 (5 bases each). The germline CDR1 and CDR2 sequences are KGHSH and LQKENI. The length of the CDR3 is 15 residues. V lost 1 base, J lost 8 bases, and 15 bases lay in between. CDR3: CASSPRGTGGYIQYF. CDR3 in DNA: TGTGCCAGCTCACCACGAGGGACCGGCGGGTACATTCAGTACTTC.